The 20 T cell receptor beta chains given below trace back to one sample, sequenced in a study of a mutant IDH1 vaccine in newly diagnosed glioma. The antigens these receptors bind are not known. Time point here: week 5, during vaccination. It was 300 ug of mutant IDH1 20-mer peptide that made up each vaccine dose, given with topical imiquimod. Libraries were prepared by immunoSEQ multiplex PCR; TCRdb keeps only in-frame clonotypes and omits some of them. The sample includes approximately 61,000 clones, roughly 80% seen only once; the top ten take about 7.2%. Sample: PBMCs, taken from a glioma patient whose treatment included an IDH1 peptide vaccine. The origin of the receptors is a woman aged 45-59 years with glioma.

V usage is TRBV5-6 and J usage is TRBJ2-2; D gene uncertain. Germline V CDR1 and CDR2: SGHDT, YYEEEE. This CDR3 is 13 amino acids long. Trimming pared 3 bases from V and 4 bases from J, leaving 7 bases between. CDR3 sequence: CASSWQFTGELFF. The CDR3 nucleotides are TGTGCCAGCAGCTGGCAGTTCACCGGGGAGCTGTTTTTT.

This chain links TRBV7-2 with TRBJ2-7; TRBD1 agrees at 7 bases. The CDR3 is 15 amino acids. Germline V gene sequence: CDR1 SGHTA, CDR2 FQGNSA. After removal of 2 bases from V and 2 bases from J, the junction contained 6 bases not matched to a gene. This CDR3 is CASSLTRDRAYEQYF. In nucleotides, the CDR3 is TGTGCCAGCAGCTTAACCCGGGACAGAGCCTACGAGCAGTACTTC.

Only a few counts were recorded for this clone. The rearrangement uses TRBV5-4 and TRBJ2-1, with D tentatively TRBD1 (6 bases). Trimming stripped 7 bases from V and 7 bases from J, with 21 bases between. CDR1 SGHNT and CDR2 YYREEE come from the germline V gene (reference sequence). The CDR3 loop spans 15 amino acids. The CDR3 reads CASAPDRNLGNEQFF. In DNA, the CDR3 is TGTGCCAGCGCCCCGGACAGAAACTTGGGGAATGAGCAGTTCTTC.

The chain couples TRBV6-5 to TRBJ1-2, with TRBD1 matching over 8 bases. The V segment lost 5 bases and the J segment 7 bases; nucleotides outside the gene matches: 12. CDR3 size: 15 residues. CDR1 and CDR2 from the germline V gene are MNHEY and SVGAGI. The CDR3 loop is CASSSSWTGTSGYTF. CDR3 sequence (DNA): TGTGCCAGCAGTAGTTCTTGGACAGGGACAAGTGGCTACACCTTC.

V usage is TRBV6-1 and J usage is TRBJ2-7, with D hard to call. The CDR3 length is 12 residues. The V end lost 4 bases, the J end lost 3 bases, and 7 bases lay between the germline ends. Germline CDR1 reads MNHNS; CDR2 reads SASEGT. CDR3 coding DNA: TGTGCCAGCAGTGCCAATCTCTACGAGCAGTACTTC. Its protein product is CASSANLYEQYF.

The count of this clone is one. Other nucleotide sequences in the sample specify the same CDR3. This sequence joins TRBV7-9 and TRBJ1-4, with 7 bases aligning to TRBD1. Trimming at V came to 2 bases and at J to 8 bases, leaving 5 bases not matched to a gene. The CDR3 has 14 residues. The germline gives CDR1 SEHNR, CDR2 FQNEAQ (reference sequence). Written as DNA, the CDR3 is TGTGCCAGCAGCTTAAGACAGGGAAACGAAAAACTGTTTTTT. Translation: CASSLRQGNEKLFF.

This clone was counted once. V usage is TRBV6-1 and J usage is TRBJ1-5; TRBD1 matches at 11 bases. The germline V gene encodes CDR1 MNHNS and CDR2 SASEGT. Unmatched junction bases numbered 4, after V lost 3 bases and J lost 6 bases. This CDR3 is 15 amino acids long. CDR3 DNA: TGTGCCAGCAGTGATATGGGACAGGGGGGTCAGCCCCAGCATTTT. Protein: CASSDMGQGGQPQHF.

Comments on this clone: One end of the junction does not line up with germline, which may come from a read error. CDR3 DNA: TGTGCCAGTAGTATACCGGGACAGGGGGCCAATTTT. Protein product: CASSIPGQGANF. V is TRBV19 and J is TRBJ1-5; 12 bases are shared with TRBD1. The CDR3 covers 12 residues. Germline V gene sequence: CDR1 LNHDA, CDR2 SQIVND (reference sequence).

V is TRBV6-6 and J is TRBJ2-2; TRBD1 might be the D (6 bases). CDR1 and CDR2 from the germline V gene are MNHNY and SVGAGI (reference sequence). V was clipped by 4 bases and J by 1 base, with 13 bases between them. The CDR3 consists of 16 residues. CDR3 loop: CASSSRTALNTGELFF. The CDR3 DNA follows: TGTGCCAGCAGTTCTCGGACAGCGTTGAACACCGGGGAGCTGTTTTTT.

This clone was observed a few times. The rearrangement uses TRBV18 and TRBJ2-1, with D possibly being TRBD1 (5 bases). Per the germline V gene, CDR1 is KGHSH and CDR2 is LQKENI. Trimming removed 9 bases from V and 2 bases from J, with 8 bases in between. The CDR3 totals 12 residues. CDR3 residues: CASAGTYNEQFF. In DNA, the CDR3 is TGTGCCAGTGCAGGGACCTACAATGAGCAGTTCTTC.

The V call is TRBV19, the J call TRBJ1-1, with unresolved D. V lost 3 bases and J lost 3, with 8 bases in between. This CDR3 spans 13 amino acids. Germline assignment: CDR1 LNHDA and CDR2 SQIVND (reference sequence). The CDR3 sequence: CASSILGDTEAFF. The CDR3, as DNA: TGTGCCAGTAGTATTTTGGGAGACACTGAAGCTTTCTTT.

This clone is labeled as medium-sized. The genes are TRBV15 and TRBJ2-7; unclear D gene. Germline assignment: CDR1 LNHNV and CDR2 YYDKDF (reference sequence). The germline V and J ends were trimmed by 5 bases and 5 bases, with 7 bases remaining between them. The CDR3 has 11 residues. CDR3 nucleotides: TGTGCCACCAGCGGATCTGACGAGCAGTACTTC. Protein: CATSGSDEQYF.

The rearrangement links TRBV6-1 to TRBJ2-7; D call uncertain. Germline CDR1 and CDR2: MNHNS and SASEGT. The V end lost 4 bases, the J end lost 0 bases, and 4 bases lay between the germline ends. This CDR3 comprises 12 residues. CDR3 bases: TGTGCCAGCAGTGTGTCCTCCTACGAGCAGTACTTC. This gives the protein CASSVSSYEQYF.

The chain combines TRBV5-5 with TRBJ1-4; 9 nucleotides agree with TRBD1. This CDR3 has 16 residues. The germline gives CDR1 SGHKS, CDR2 YYEKEE (reference sequence). The trim removed 4 bases at V and 12 bases at J, leaving 16 bases unmatched. The CDR3 DNA reads TGTGCCAGCAGCCCTCGGGACAGGGACCTTTTGAAGCAACTGTTTTTT. Amino acid sequence: CASSPRDRDLLKQLFF.

The chain combines TRBV5-6 with TRBJ1-5, with TRBD1 matching over 9 bases. The germline CDR1 and CDR2 sequences are SGHDT and YYEEEE. The CDR3 totals 14 residues. Losses at the gene ends were 4 bases for V and 5 bases for J; bases not matched to a gene: 4. The CDR3 loop is CASSADRGDQPQHF. The CDR3 DNA sequence: TGTGCCAGCAGCGCGGACAGGGGAGATCAGCCCCAGCATTTT. Using reference TRBV5-6 and TRBJ1-5 for the parts outside the CDR3, the full variable domain is DAGVTQSPTHLIKTRGQQVTLRCSPKSGHDTVSWYQQALGQGPQFIFQYYEEEERQRGNFPDRFSGHQFPNYSSELNVNALLLGDSALYLCASSADRGDQPQHFGDGTRLSIL.

This clone appeared a single time. The chain carries TRBV7-8 and TRBJ2-3; TRBD1 aligns across 9 bases. The length of the CDR3 is 17 residues. In germline, CDR1 is SGHVS, CDR2 FQNEAQ. Trimming removed 5 bases from V and 3 bases from J; junction bases left unmatched: 12. For the CDR3, the DNA is TGTGCCAGCAGCCCAACCAGGACAGGGGTTATTACAGATACGCAGTATTTT. Protein sequence: CASSPTRTGVITDTQYF.

This chain uses TRBV6-5 with TRBJ1-1; the D gene is possibly TRBD1 (5 bases). Trimming cost V 5 bases and J 3 bases, with 13 bases left between them. In germline, CDR1 is MNHEY, CDR2 SVGAGI. This CDR3 has 14 amino acids. CDR3 coding DNA: TGTGCCAGCAGTATCCGGGAGGGGTACACTGAAGCTTTCTTT. Protein: CASSIREGYTEAFF.

This rearrangement joins TRBV19 to TRBJ2-7; D might be TRBD1 or TRBD2, each matching 5 bases. Germline loops: CDR1 LNHDA, CDR2 SQIVND (reference sequence). V was pared by 4 bases and J by 1 base, with 14 bases between. This CDR3 region has 15 residues. The CDR3 DNA sequence: TGTGCCAGTAGTACCAATGGGGGTTTGTCCTACGAGCAGTACTTC. Translation gives CASSTNGGLSYEQYF.

This clone was observed once. J is TRBJ2-3 and V is TRBV5-1; a weak D match, TRBD1 (6 bases). Trimming pared 4 bases from V and 6 bases from J, leaving 12 bases between. This CDR3 has 13 amino acids. CDR1 is SGHRS, CDR2 YFSETQ, per germline. The CDR3, as DNA: TGCGCCAGCAGCATAGGGGGATTCGATACGCAGTATTTT. It codes for CASSIGGFDTQYF.

The V call is TRBV6-1, the J call TRBJ1-2; possibly TRBD1 for D (5 bases). Germline CDR1 is MNHNS and CDR2 is SASEGT. The CDR3 runs 16 residues. Trimming shortened V by 2 bases and J by 5 bases, and 18 bases separated the two germline ends. The CDR3 loop is CASSEMTAGYLYGYTF. DNA of the CDR3: TGTGCCAGCAGTGAAATGACAGCCGGATACCTTTATGGCTACACCTTC.